The rows below give T cell receptor beta chains drawn from one sample of a study of blood T cell repertoires in COVID-19. The protocol was immunoSEQ multiplex PCR, while the TCRdb copy is restricted to in-frame clones and leaves out a portion. The sample holds a few hundred thousand clones, approximately 84% seen once. Sequenced: PBMCs or T cells enriched from blood (not recorded which). The receptors were gathered from a woman in her 30s who had recovered from COVID-19. Both conserved end residues are part of each CDR3. Fields, in order: J gene, D gene, clone size, V gene, CDR3 DNA, CDR3 protein. A D gene is named only where the DNA matches it firmly. Rows give clone size only sometimes, using once, few, many, or a class for an expanded clone.

TRBJ1-1	-	-	TRBV3-1/TRBV3-2	TGTGCCAGCAGCCAAGCGTCACTAAGGCCGAACACTGAAGCTTTCTTT	CASSQASLRPNTEAFF
TRBJ1-2	-	-	TRBV12-3/TRBV12-4	TGTGCCAGCGAGGGGGATAACTATGGCTACACCTTC	CASEGDNYGYTF
TRBJ1-4	TRBD1	-	TRBV9	TGTGCCAGCAGCGGTGCCGGGACAGCTAATGAAAAACTGTTTTTT	CASSGAGTANEKLFF
TRBJ2-7	-	-	TRBV19	TGTGCCAGTAGTATAGACGACAGATCCTACGAGCAGTACTTC	CASSIDDRSYEQYF
TRBJ2-2	-	-	TRBV6-2/TRBV6-3	TGTGCCAGCAGTTACGCCAGGGCTAACACCGGGGAGCTGTTTTTT	CASSYARANTGELFF
TRBJ1-1	-	-	TRBV18	TGTGCCAGCTCACCACAACGGATGGCAGGGTTAAACACTGAAGCTTTCTTT	CASSPQRMAGLNTEAFF
TRBJ2-5	-	-	TRBV5-1	TGCGCCAGCAGCCCCCGAGGGGGGGGGCAAGAGACCCAGTACTTC	CASSPRGGGQETQYF
TRBJ2-1	-	once	TRBV30	TGTGCCTGGATGGTAGGGGGCTACAATGAGCAGTTCTTC	CAWMVGGYNEQFF
TRBJ1-4	-	once	TRBV30	TGTGCCTGGGGGGCGATGGGGGCGGATAAGGAAAAACTGTTTTTT	CAWGAMGADKEKLFF
TRBJ2-3	TRBD2	-	TRBV5-8	TGTGCCAGCAGCTTGGGGATTTCCGGGACTAGCGGAACCACAGATACGCAGTATTTT	CASSLGISGTSGTTDTQYF
TRBJ2-7	TRBD1	-	TRBV25-1	TGTGCCAGCAGTGATCGGACAGGGTACTCCTACGAGCAGTACTTC	CASSDRTGYSYEQYF
TRBJ1-5	TRBD1	-	TRBV28	TGTGCCAGCAGTTCCCACCGGGGACAGGGTAATCAGCCCCAGCATTTT	CASSSHRGQGNQPQHF
TRBJ2-7	TRBD1	-	TRBV28	TGTGCCAGCAGTTTCGGCAGGGGGCGTGAAAAGCAGTACTTC	CASSFGRGREKQYF
TRBJ2-7	-	-	TRBV2	TGTGCCAGCAGCCTCAGGGGAGACGGGGCCCCACACTTC	CASSLRGDGAPHF
TRBJ2-1	-	few	TRBV7-8	TGTGCCAGCAGCGTGGGACAATCAAGCTCCTACAATGAGCAGTTCTTC	CASSVGQSSSYNEQFF
TRBJ1-3	-	-	TRBV21-1	TGTGCCAGCACAGAGGCAAGAGGAAACACCATATATTTT	CASTEARGNTIYF
TRBJ1-2	-	-	TRBV28	TGTGCCAGCAGTCCCAGGAGGTCGGGGTATGGCTACACCTTC	CASSPRRSGYGYTF
TRBJ1-5	TRBD1	-	TRBV6-5	TGTGCCAGCATTCAAAACAGGGGGAATCAGCCCCAGCATTTT	CASIQNRGNQPQHF
TRBJ2-1	TRBD1	once	TRBV5-1	TGCGCCAGCAGCTTGGCAGGGGGCGAATACAATGAGCAGTTCTTC	CASSLAGGEYNEQFF
TRBJ2-3	TRBD1	-	TRBV2	TGTGCCAGCAGTGATTTGGGACAGGGGGCGAGCACAGATACGCAGTATTTT	CASSDLGQGASTDTQYF
TRBJ2-7	-	-	TRBV5-1	TGCGCCAGCAGCTTGGGGGCAGGGTTCTACGAGCAGTACTTC	CASSLGAGFYEQYF
TRBJ2-7	TRBD1	-	TRBV6-5	TGTGCCAGCAGTAGCGAGACAGGGGGCTCCTACGAGCAGTACTTC	CASSSETGGSYEQYF
TRBJ2-3	-	-	TRBV12-3/TRBV12-4	TGTGCCAGCAGCTTACTAGCATCAGATACGCAGTATTTT	CASSLLASDTQYF
TRBJ1-1	-	-	TRBV7-9	TGTGCCAGCAGACAAGGGGGTTCTACTGAAGCTTTCTTT	CASRQGGSTEAFF
TRBJ1-1	TRBD1	-	TRBV5-5	TGTGCCAGCAGCGGCGGGACAGGGGCCGAAGCTTTCTTT	CASSGGTGAEAFF
TRBJ2-5	TRBD1	-	TRBV5-1	TGCGCCAGCAGCTTGGGGGACAGGGAAGAGACCCAGTACTTC	CASSLGDREETQYF
TRBJ2-7	-	-	TRBV28	TGTGCCAGCAGTTCCCAGCGGGACAGGCACTCCTACGAGCAGTACTTC	CASSSQRDRHSYEQYF
TRBJ1-2	-	-	TRBV15	TGTGCCACCAGCAGAGACTACAGGGTGGGCTACACCTTC	CATSRDYRVGYTF
TRBJ2-5	-	-	TRBV7-8	TGTGCCAGCAGCTTAACAGTCAAAGAGACCCAGTACTTC	CASSLTVKETQYF
TRBJ2-3	TRBD2	-	TRBV5-4	TGTGCCAGCAGCCGGGAGACGGGGGGGGCCCGGGATACGCAGTATTTT	CASSRETGGARDTQYF
TRBJ1-1	-	once	TRBV11-2	TGTGCCAGCAGCTGGCCGGGACAAATAAGGGGCACTGAAGCTTTCTTT	CASSWPGQIRGTEAFF
TRBJ2-3	-	-	TRBV1	TGCACCAGCAGCCAAGATTCCGGCGGGGGGGTCACAGATACGCAGTATTTT	CTSSQDSGGGVTDTQYF
TRBJ2-1	-	once	TRBV11-2	TGTGCCAGCAGCTTAGTCCCGGGACTTGACAATGAGCAGTTCTTC	CASSLVPGLDNEQFF
TRBJ2-7	TRBD1	once	TRBV5-1	TGCGCCAGCAGCTTGGATCAGGGGGCGTACGAGCAGTACTTC	CASSLDQGAYEQYF
TRBJ2-1	-	-	TRBV6-1	TGTGCCAGCAGTGAAGCGCGGGGTCCAAAGCCAAATGAGCAGTTCTTC	CASSEARGPKPNEQFF
TRBJ1-2	-	-	TRBV27	TGTGCCAGCAGTCACAGAGGAGGCTATGGCTACACCTTC	CASSHRGGYGYTF
TRBJ1-6	-	-	TRBV6-2/TRBV6-3	TGTGCCAGCAGCTATTCCGGAGGGATTCATAATTCACCCCTCCACTTT	CASSYSGGIHNSPLHF
TRBJ2-2	TRBD1	-	TRBV7-7	TGTGCCAGCAGCCCGGGACAGGGTTTGCGGGCCGGGGAGCTGTTTTTT	CASSPGQGLRAGELFF
TRBJ1-1	-	-	TRBV18	TGTGCCAGCTCACCTATTTCCGGGGAATCGGAAGCTTTCTTT	CASSPISGESEAFF
TRBJ1-2	-	-	TRBV3-1/TRBV3-2	TGTGCCAGCAGCCAAGATGCGGGCTATGGCTACACCTTC	CASSQDAGYGYTF
TRBJ1-2	-	-	TRBV5-6	TGTGCCAGCAGCTACAGGACAGCTTCTAACTATGGCTACACCTTC	CASSYRTASNYGYTF
TRBJ2-7	TRBD1	-	TRBV6-5	TGTGCCAGCAGTTTAAGTGACAGGGGGCTCTACGAGCAGTACTTC	CASSLSDRGLYEQYF
TRBJ1-1	-	-	TRBV15	TGTGCCACCAGCAGGACCGGGGAGTCTGAAGCTTTCTTT	CATSRTGESEAFF
TRBJ1-2	TRBD1	-	TRBV24-1	TGTGCCACCAGTGACCCGGGACAGATCTATGGCTACACCTTC	CATSDPGQIYGYTF
TRBJ1-2	-	-	TRBV9	TGTGCCAGCAGCCGGAGCGATGGCTACACCTTC	CASSRSDGYTF
TRBJ1-6	TRBD1	-	TRBV5-1	TGCGCCAGCAGCTACTCGGGACAGGGGGATTCACCCCTCCACTTT	CASSYSGQGDSPLHF
TRBJ2-5	TRBD1	-	TRBV28	TGTGCCAGCAGTGTACAGGGGCAAGAGACCCAGTACTTC	CASSVQGQETQYF
TRBJ1-6	TRBD1	-	TRBV19	TGTGCCAGTACCCAAGGACAGGGGAATAATTCACCCCTCCACTTT	CASTQGQGNNSPLHF
TRBJ2-1	-	-	TRBV19	TGTGCCAGTAATCCGGAGGGGCCAGCTAATTCCAATGAGCAGTTCTTC	CASNPEGPANSNEQFF
TRBJ1-4	TRBD1	many	TRBV18	TGTGCCAGCTCACTAGGGACAGCGGAGAATGAAAAACTGTTTTTT	CASSLGTAENEKLFF
TRBJ2-7	TRBD1	-	TRBV7-9	TGTGCCAGCAGCTTAGTTACCCGGGACAGAGCCTACGAGCAGTACTTC	CASSLVTRDRAYEQYF
TRBJ1-6	-	-	TRBV18	TGTGCCAGCTCACAGGCGGAGAGGAATTCACCCCTCCACTTT	CASSQAERNSPLHF
TRBJ2-7	-	-	TRBV28	TGTGCCACTGGGGTAGGGGGAGACTACGAGCAGTACTTC	CATGVGGDYEQYF
TRBJ1-6	-	-	TRBV2	TGTGCCAGCAGTGAAGCCCGAGGGGGTAATTCACCCCTCCACTTT	CASSEARGGNSPLHF